The 10 T cell receptor beta chains listed next were all sequenced from one sample in a study of cytomegalovirus exposure and HLA in healthy donors. Generated by immunoSEQ multiplex PCR, the TCRdb table keeps only in-frame clones and is missing some. The profile covers around 300,000 clones, with roughly nine tenths appearing a single time and 1.2% taken by the ten largest. Sequenced sample: PBMCs. These receptors were collected from a young woman in good health and CMV-seropositive.

The chain combines TRBV9 with TRBJ2-1; 14 bases line up with TRBD2. Germline values: CDR1 SGDLS, CDR2 YYNGEE. V dropped 0 bases and J dropped 8; count of bases not matched to a gene: 7. The CDR3 has 17 residues. The CDR3: CASSVGAGTSGSYEQFF. CDR3 sequence (DNA): TGTGCCAGCAGCGTAGGTGCCGGGACTAGCGGGAGTTATGAGCAGTTCTTC.

The chain has TRBV7-8 and TRBJ2-7; 7 positions match TRBD2. J was trimmed by 9 bases and V by 1 base; bases with no gene match: 6. The germline gives CDR1 SGHVS, CDR2 FQNEAQ. The CDR3 totals 13 residues. CDR3 DNA: TGTGCCAGCAGCTTAGGGGGGGGAGACGGGCAGTACTTC. It translates to CASSLGGGDGQYF.

As regards this clone: The final CDR3 position lacks the conserved phenylalanine or tryptophan, pointing to a likely read error. Because the CDR3's place on the DNA is in doubt, the DNA is left out and the CDR3 is given as listed by TCRdb. This sequence joins TRBV11-3 and TRBJ1-6. Ends included, the CDR3 has 8 residues. Germline V gene lookup returns CDR1 SGHNT and CDR2 YENEEA. The CDR3 loop reads CASSLGVG.

The V call is TRBV27, the J call TRBJ2-4; TRBD2 agrees at 7 bases. V shed 2 bases, J shed 4 bases, and the junction held 8 bases outside the gene matches. The V gene's germline CDR1 is MNHEY and CDR2 SMNVEV (reference sequence). The CDR3 totals 16 residues. The CDR3 coding sequence is TGTGCCAGCAGTTTAAACCAGGGAGGGTTTAAAAACATTCAGTACTTC. Amino acids: CASSLNQGGFKNIQYF.

This clone was recorded once. The V and J genes are TRBV5-1 and TRBJ2-1; TRBD2 matches at 10 bases. The germline V gene has CDR1 SGHRS and CDR2 YFSETQ. V shed 0 bases and J 5 bases; nucleotides not matched to a gene: 5. This CDR3 has 16 residues. CDR3 sequence reads: CASSLAPLAGNNEQFF. For the CDR3, the DNA is TGCGCCAGCAGCTTGGCGCCACTAGCGGGGAACAATGAGCAGTTCTTC.

The chain links TRBV5-1 to TRBJ2-2; D may be TRBD2 (5 bases). Germline CDR1 SGHRS, CDR2 YFSETQ. The CDR3 extends over 15 amino acids. V lost 4 bases and J 0 bases, leaving 10 bases between the germline ends. In DNA, the CDR3 is TGCGCCAGCAGCGTGGACGGGGCGAACACCGGGGAGCTGTTTTTT. Protein: CASSVDGANTGELFF.

J is TRBJ2-3 and V is TRBV28, with D maybe TRBD2 (6 bases). The CDR3 sequence is 13 residues long. The germline V and J ends were trimmed by 7 bases and 3 bases, with 11 bases remaining between them. Germline CDR1 and CDR2: MDHEN and SYDVKM. The CDR3 coding sequence is TGTGCCAGCACTCTGGGGAGGACAGATACGCAGTATTTT. Translating it yields CASTLGRTDTQYF.

The chain carries TRBV12-5 and TRBJ1-2; maybe TRBD1 (5 bases). In germline, CDR1 is LGHNT, CDR2 FRNRAP. Trimming shortened V by 6 bases and J by 4 bases, and 18 bases separated the two germline ends. CDR3 size: 15 residues. The CDR3 DNA is TGTGCTAGTGGCCTGTGGGAGGGGCTTGGCTATGGCTACACCTTC. It specifies CASGLWEGLGYGYTF.

This clone was seen just once. This chain connects TRBV11-2 to TRBJ2-6; D gene ambiguous. The CDR3 has 13 residues. V was trimmed by 7 bases and J by 3 bases, leaving 7 bases between them. Per germline, CDR1 SGHAT and CDR2 FQNNGV. CDR3 amino acids: CASTLIGANVLTF. The CDR3 nucleotides are TGTGCCAGCACCCTCATTGGGGCCAACGTCCTGACTTTC.

On this clone itself: The same CDR3 can be traced to other DNA sequences in this sample. The V gene is TRBV5-6, the J gene TRBJ2-3; D is ambiguous. Deletions cut 0 bases from V and 7 bases from J, with 6 bases between. The CDR3 is 12 amino acids. Germline values: CDR1 SGHDT, CDR2 YYEEEE. The CDR3 loop is CASSLAVNTQYF. For the CDR3, the DNA is TGTGCCAGCAGCTTGGCGGTAAATACGCAGTATTTT.